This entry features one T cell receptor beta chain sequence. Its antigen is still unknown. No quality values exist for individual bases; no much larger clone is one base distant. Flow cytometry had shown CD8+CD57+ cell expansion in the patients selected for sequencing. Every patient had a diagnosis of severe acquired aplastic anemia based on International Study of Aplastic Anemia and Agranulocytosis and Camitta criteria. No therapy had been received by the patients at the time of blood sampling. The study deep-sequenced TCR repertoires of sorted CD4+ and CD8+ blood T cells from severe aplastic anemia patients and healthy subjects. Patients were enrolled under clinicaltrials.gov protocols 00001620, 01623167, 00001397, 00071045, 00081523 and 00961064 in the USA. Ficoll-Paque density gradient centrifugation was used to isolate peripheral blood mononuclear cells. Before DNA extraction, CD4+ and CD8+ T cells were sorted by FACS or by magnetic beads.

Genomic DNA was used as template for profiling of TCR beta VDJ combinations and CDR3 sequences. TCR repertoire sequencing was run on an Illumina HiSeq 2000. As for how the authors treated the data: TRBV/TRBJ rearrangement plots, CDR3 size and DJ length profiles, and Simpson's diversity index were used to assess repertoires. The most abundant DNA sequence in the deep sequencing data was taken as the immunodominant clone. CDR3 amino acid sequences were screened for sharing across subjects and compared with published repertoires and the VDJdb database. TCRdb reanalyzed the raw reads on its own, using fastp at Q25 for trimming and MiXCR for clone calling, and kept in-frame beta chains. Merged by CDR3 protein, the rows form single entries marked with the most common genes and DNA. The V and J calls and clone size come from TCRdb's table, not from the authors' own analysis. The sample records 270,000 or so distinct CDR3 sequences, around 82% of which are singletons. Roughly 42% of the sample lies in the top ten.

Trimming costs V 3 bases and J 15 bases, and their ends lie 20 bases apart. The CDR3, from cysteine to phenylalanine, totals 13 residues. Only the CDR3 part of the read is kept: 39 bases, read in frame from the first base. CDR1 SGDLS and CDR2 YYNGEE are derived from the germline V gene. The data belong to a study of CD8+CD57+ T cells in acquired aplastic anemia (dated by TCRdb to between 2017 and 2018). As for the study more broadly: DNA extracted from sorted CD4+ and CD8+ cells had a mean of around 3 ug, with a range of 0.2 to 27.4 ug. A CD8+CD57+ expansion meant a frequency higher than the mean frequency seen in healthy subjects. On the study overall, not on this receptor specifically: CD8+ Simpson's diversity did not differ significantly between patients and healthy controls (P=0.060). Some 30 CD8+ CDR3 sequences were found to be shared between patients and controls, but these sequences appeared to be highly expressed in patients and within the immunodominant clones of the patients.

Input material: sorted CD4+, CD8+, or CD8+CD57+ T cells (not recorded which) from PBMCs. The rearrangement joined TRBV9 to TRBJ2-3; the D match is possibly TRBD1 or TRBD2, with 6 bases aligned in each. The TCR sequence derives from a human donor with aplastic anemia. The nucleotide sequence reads TGTGCCAGCAGCGACGGGGGCACAGATCCGTATTATTTT. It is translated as CASSDGGTDPYYF. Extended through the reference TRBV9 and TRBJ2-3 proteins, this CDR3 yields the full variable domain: DSGVTQTPKHLITATGQRVTLRCSPRSGDLSVYWYQQSLDQGLQFLIQYYNGEERAKGNILERFSAQQFPDLHSELNLSSLELGDSALYFCASSDGGTDPYYFGPGTRLTVL.